A single sample gave rise to the 28 T cell receptor beta chains below, sequenced in a study of OX40 agonist ivuxolimab in advanced cancers. Sequencing used immunoSEQ multiplex PCR; TCRdb keeps in-frame clones, though not all of them. In the table there are about 60,000 clones, 81% of which are singletons. The input for sequencing was CD4+ or CD8+ T cells sorted from blood, taken in a trial of the OX40 agonist ivuxolimab. These receptors all stem from an adult with an advanced solid tumor such as melanoma, head and neck, liver or kidney cancer.

The chain is built from TRBV19 and TRBJ2-2; no definite D call. Germline-derived CDR1 and CDR2 are LNHDA and SQIVND (reference sequence). V was pared by 10 bases and J by 7 bases, with 13 bases between. The CDR3 length is 12 residues. CDR3 DNA sequence: TGTGCCACTAGGGCCCGGTTCGGGGAGCTGTTTTTT. Translated, it gives CATRARFGELFF.

This chain uses TRBV19 with TRBJ2-2; TRBD1 aligns across 8 bases. Germline CDR1 reads LNHDA; CDR2 reads SQIVND (reference sequence). The CDR3 has 14 amino acids. J was trimmed by 6 bases and V by 6 bases; bases with no gene match: 6. In DNA form, the CDR3 reads TGTGCCAGTAGGGACAGGGTTATTGCCGGGGAGCTGTTTTTT. The encoded protein is CASRDRVIAGELFF.

This rearrangement joins TRBV10-3 to TRBJ2-5; TRBD1 aligns across 8 bases. Germline loops: CDR1 ENHRY, CDR2 SYGVKD. Trimming cost V 10 bases and J 5 bases; bases outside gene matches: 12. This CDR3 has 14 residues. This CDR3 reads CATRDRLPGETQYF. The CDR3 DNA reads TGTGCCACCCGGGACAGGCTCCCCGGGGAGACCCAGTACTTC.

The chain links TRBV27 to TRBJ2-7, with a possible D match to TRBD1 (5 bases). With 6 bases removed from V and 2 bases from J, the gap between germline ends came to 14 bases. Germline V gives CDR1 MNHEY, CDR2 SMNVEV (reference sequence). This CDR3 has 14 amino acids. The CDR3, as DNA: TGTGCCAGCAGCCTCCAGGGCGGCCCCTACGAGCAGTACTTC. Residues: CASSLQGGPYEQYF.

The chain is built from TRBV11-3 and TRBJ1-3, with unresolved D. Trimming took 3 bases from V and 0 from J, leaving 9 bases between them. CDR3 length: 15 amino acids. The V gene's germline CDR1 is SGHNT and CDR2 YENEEA. CDR3 nucleotides: TGTGCCAGCAGCTTCCTAGGGAGCTCTGGAAACACCATATATTTT. Protein product: CASSFLGSSGNTIYF.

The chain joins TRBV6-5 to TRBJ1-5; a possible D gene is TRBD1 (6 bases). Germline loops: CDR1 MNHEY, CDR2 SVGAGI. This CDR3 has 14 residues. V was clipped by 4 bases and J by 4 bases, with 11 bases between them. CDR3: CASSFGRGNQPQHF. The CDR3 DNA reads as TGTGCCAGCAGTTTCGGAAGGGGGAATCAGCCCCAGCATTTT.

As to this clone: An end of the junction differs from the germline gene, which may be a read error. The rearrangement uses TRBV5-4 and TRBJ2-1, with TRBD1 matching 9 bases. The CDR3 extends over 15 amino acids. Germline V gene sequence: CDR1 SGHNT, CDR2 YYREEE (reference sequence). The CDR3 is CAGSLTGGNYNEQFF. The DNA of the CDR3 is TGTGCCGGCAGCTTGACAGGGGGGAACTACAATGAGCAGTTCTTC.

The chain uses TRBV28 and TRBJ1-5, with 7 bases aligning to TRBD1. The V gene end was trimmed by 6 bases and the J gene end by 3 bases; junction bases not matched to a gene: 5. The germline CDR1 and CDR2 sequences are MDHEN and SYDVKM. The CDR3 has 14 amino acids. CDR3 protein: CASRLGQINQPQHF. In DNA, the CDR3 is TGTGCCAGCAGGTTGGGACAGATCAATCAGCCCCAGCATTTT. Complete variable domain (other parts from reference TRBV28 and TRBJ1-5): DVKVTQSSRYLVKRTGEKVFLECVQDMDHENMFWYRQDPGLGLRLIYFSYDVKMKEKGDIPEGYSVSREKKERFSLILESASTNQTSMYLCASRLGQINQPQHFGDGTRLSIL.

V and J are TRBV2 and TRBJ1-1; 9 nucleotides line up with TRBD1. With V trimmed by 6 bases and J by 1 base, 9 bases remained unmatched. Germline assignment: CDR1 SNHLY and CDR2 FYNNEI. The CDR3 contains 16 residues. CDR3 in DNA: TGTGCCAGCAGGGACAGAGGGGGACAGGGGAACACTGAAGCTTTCTTT. Translation: CASRDRGGQGNTEAFF.

The chain joins TRBV6-1 to TRBJ1-3; 7 nucleotides line up with TRBD1. CDR3 length: 14 residues. The J segment lost 5 bases and the V segment lost 2 bases, leaving 3 bases of the junction unmatched. The germline gives CDR1 MNHNS, CDR2 SASEGT. Here the CDR3 reads CASSETGDRNTIYF. The CDR3 region has the DNA TGTGCCAGCAGTGAAACAGGGGATCGAAACACCATATATTTT.

This chain joins TRBV6-1 and TRBJ2-1; 14 bases are a match to TRBD2. The CDR3 loop spans 16 amino acids. CDR1 is MNHNS, CDR2 SASEGT, per germline. V dropped 4 bases and J dropped 8; count of bases not matched to a gene: 7. The CDR3 DNA reads as TGTGCCAGCAGTGGGACTAGCGGGGGGAATCTGGATGAGCAGTTCTTC. It translates to CASSGTSGGNLDEQFF.

The chain employs TRBV2 and TRBJ1-6; TRBD1 is a possible D gene (6 bases). V was cut by 4 bases and J by 3 bases, with 10 bases left in between. The germline V gene has CDR1 SNHLY and CDR2 FYNNEI. This CDR3 is built from 15 residues. The CDR3 spells CASSGTAVYNSPLHF. The CDR3 DNA is TGTGCCAGCAGTGGGACAGCCGTCTATAATTCACCCCTCCACTTT. Using reference TRBV2 and TRBJ1-6 for the parts outside the CDR3, the full variable domain is EPEVTQTPSHQVTQMGQEVILRCVPISNHLYFYWYRQILGQKVEFLVSFYNNEISEKSEIFDDQFSVERPDGSNFTLKIRSTKLEDSAMYFCASSGTAVYNSPLHFGNGTRLTVT.

The chain links TRBV7-2 to TRBJ1-3, with 9 bases matching TRBD1. V was pared by 4 bases and J by 4 bases, with 2 bases of the junction left unmatched. The CDR3 is 14 amino acids. Germline loops: CDR1 SGHTA, CDR2 FQGNSA. This CDR3 is CASSSGTGGNTIYF. The CDR3 region has the DNA TGTGCCAGCAGCTCCGGGACAGGGGGAAACACCATATATTTT.

This clone has a handful of counts. The chain carries TRBV9 and TRBJ2-5; D gene ambiguous. Germline V CDR1 and CDR2: SGDLS, YYNGEE. CDR3 length: 15 amino acids. The ends were cut back, 4 bases at V and 5 bases at J, with 18 bases in the middle. This CDR3 is CASSPSTMVWETQYF. The CDR3 bases are TGTGCCAGCAGCCCTTCTACTATGGTTTGGGAGACCCAGTACTTC.

This clone was seen only a few times. V usage is TRBV19 and J usage is TRBJ2-1, with TRBD1 matching 9 bases. The length of the CDR3 is 14 residues. The V and J ends lost 7 bases and 10 bases, in that order; junction bases with no gene match: 11. Germline V gene sequence: CDR1 LNHDA, CDR2 SQIVND (reference sequence). CDR3 DNA sequence: TGTGCCAGTACCCCGGGACAGGGTGAACTCGAGCAGTTCTTC. This codes for CASTPGQGELEQFF.

CDR3 protein: CAWSRRRGIAYNEQFF. CDR3 bases: TGTGCCTGGAGTAGGAGGAGGGGGATCGCCTACAATGAGCAGTTCTTC. This chain links TRBV30 with TRBJ2-1; the D gene could be TRBD1 or TRBD2 (6 bases each). Trimming cost V 2 bases and J 2 bases, with 16 bases left between them. The CDR3 contains 16 residues. Germline CDR1 is GTSNPN and CDR2 is SVGIG (reference sequence).

This rearrangement joins TRBV10-3 to TRBJ2-2, with TRBD1 as a possible D gene (5 bases). CDR3 length equals 13 residues. CDR1 is ENHRY, CDR2 SYGVKD, per germline. Trimming removed 6 bases at V and 4 bases at J, with 9 bases between. The CDR3 here is CAISREGTGELFF. The DNA of the CDR3 is TGTGCCATCAGCAGGGAAGGCACCGGGGAGCTGTTTTTT.

The chain links TRBV5-4 to TRBJ2-1; D ambiguous. Germline V gene data show CDR1 as SGHNT and CDR2 as YYREEE (reference sequence). The CDR3 has 12 residues. V was pared by 2 bases and J by 5 bases, with 5 bases between. The CDR3 bases are TGTGCCAGCAGCTTCTCGGACAATGAGCAGTTCTTC. It yields the protein CASSFSDNEQFF.

This clone has only one observation. CDR3 region: CASSLGGGVGTDTQYF. Here the CDR3 DNA reads TGTGCCAGCAGCTTAGGGGGAGGTGTTGGCACAGATACGCAGTATTTT. The chain joins TRBV7-9 to TRBJ2-3, with TRBD2 as a possible D gene (6 bases). The V gene lost 1 base and the J gene lost 1 base, with 12 bases spanning the gap. Germline CDR1 and CDR2: SEHNR and FQNEAQ (reference sequence). The CDR3 length is 16 residues.

DNA for the CDR3: TGTGCCAGCAGTTACCAGTGGACCGGGGAGCTGTTTTTT. The encoded protein is CASSYQWTGELFF. J is TRBJ2-2 and V is TRBV6-6; D call uncertain. The CDR3 has 13 amino acids. In germline, CDR1 is MNHNY, CDR2 SVGAGI (reference sequence). With 2 bases removed from V and 5 bases from J, the gap between germline ends came to 6 bases.

This sequence joins TRBV7-2 and TRBJ1-1, with 10 bases matching TRBD1. Germline V CDR1 and CDR2: SGHTA, FQGNSA. This CDR3 is built from 16 residues. The V gene end was trimmed by 5 bases and the J gene end by 1 base; junction bases not matched to a gene: 7. This chain's CDR3 is CASSTGQGGSNTEAFF. The CDR3 nucleotides read TGTGCCAGCAGCACCGGACAGGGGGGATCGAACACTGAAGCTTTCTTT.

To note about this clone: The sample has other DNA sequences that encode this CDR3 too. V usage is TRBV6-1 and J usage is TRBJ1-1; the D is unclear. V was pared by 6 bases and J by 0 bases, with 8 bases between. The CDR3 spans 13 residues. Germline V gene lookup returns CDR1 MNHNS and CDR2 SASEGT. The CDR3 bases are TGTGCCAGCAGAGCTGCTATGAACACTGAAGCTTTCTTT. This codes for CASRAAMNTEAFF.

The CDR3 bases are TGTGCCAGCAGCGAACGTCAACTAGCGGGGGAAAATACGCAGTATTTT. Amino acids: CASSERQLAGENTQYF. The chain combines TRBV9 with TRBJ2-3, with 11 bases that match TRBD2. Germline CDR1 is SGDLS and CDR2 is YYNGEE. Unmatched junction bases numbered 10, after V lost 3 bases and J lost 7 bases. CDR3 length equals 16 residues.

The chain combines TRBV30 with TRBJ1-6; D unclear. The CDR3 length is 16 residues. Germline assignment: CDR1 GTSNPN and CDR2 SVGIG (reference sequence). Trimming left V 2 bases short and J 8 bases short, with 19 bases between. The CDR3 sequence: CAWSPPRGLKDSPLHF. The CDR3, as DNA: TGTGCCTGGAGTCCTCCTCGGGGATTGAAAGATTCACCCCTCCACTTT.

This rearrangement joins TRBV6-5 to TRBJ2-7; TRBD1 agrees at 7 bases. Germline V gene lookup returns CDR1 MNHEY and CDR2 SVGAGI. This CDR3 comprises 14 residues. Unmatched junction bases numbered 3, after V lost 2 bases and J lost 2 bases. The CDR3: CASSYTGQPYEQYF. CDR3 coding DNA: TGTGCCAGCAGTTACACGGGACAGCCCTACGAGCAGTACTTC.

The chain carries TRBV30 and TRBJ1-1; D possibly corresponds to TRBD1 (5 bases). V was clipped by 0 bases and J by 0 bases, with 8 bases between them. This CDR3 is built from 14 residues. Germline CDR1 reads GTSNPN; CDR2 reads SVGIG (reference sequence). The CDR3 region has the DNA TGTGCCTGGAGTGTGACAGCCTTGAACACTGAAGCTTTCTTT. Translation gives CAWSVTALNTEAFF.

In this sample, this clone turned up a few times. The rearrangement links TRBV4-1 to TRBJ1-3, with D uncertain. With 4 bases removed from V and 2 bases from J, the gap between germline ends came to 9 bases. Germline CDR1 MGHRA, CDR2 YSYEKL. The CDR3 extends over 14 amino acids. The CDR3 DNA sequence: TGCGCCAGCAGCCTCAGCGGTACTGGAAACACCATATATTTT. Translated, it gives CASSLSGTGNTIYF.

The chain joins TRBV5-4 to TRBJ2-2, with 12 bases that match TRBD2. The CDR3 is 16 amino acids. The trim removed 3 bases at V and 7 bases at J, leaving 7 bases unmatched. CDR1 SGHNT and CDR2 YYREEE come from the germline V gene (reference sequence). CDR3 DNA: TGTGCCAGCAGCTCCGGACTAGCGGGGAAGGACGGGGAGCTGTTTTTT. It yields the protein CASSSGLAGKDGELFF.